This T cell receptor beta chain was documented in a study of blood T cell repertoires in COVID-19. Across the whole study: Researchers got acute and convalescent COVID-19 samples from the United States, Italy and Spain. PBMCs, B-cell-depleted T cells, or T cells provided the cDNA or gDNA that made up the material.

The CDR3 runs to 17 residues. The germline V gene encodes CDR1 SGHRS and CDR2 YFSETQ. J was trimmed by 0 bases and V by 1 base; bases with no gene match: 9. In the authors' methods: Amplification with reference gene primers provided the estimates of nucleated cell counts. The assay was immunoSEQ multiplex PCR, and TCRdb's table has in-frame clones only and misses some. From that table come the V and J calls and clone size; the DNA was used to work out D and trimming. The data show 20,000 to 30,000 clones, nearly 90% seen once. The chain links TRBV5-1 to TRBJ2-7, with 8 positions matching TRBD1. This clonotype was sampled from a woman between 55 and 75 years old with active COVID-19. The sequencing sample was made of peripheral blood. For the CDR3, the DNA is TGCGCCAGCAGCTTGAGGGTTTTGACAGGGGACTCCTACGAGCAGTACTTC. Translating it yields CASSLRVLTGDSYEQYF.